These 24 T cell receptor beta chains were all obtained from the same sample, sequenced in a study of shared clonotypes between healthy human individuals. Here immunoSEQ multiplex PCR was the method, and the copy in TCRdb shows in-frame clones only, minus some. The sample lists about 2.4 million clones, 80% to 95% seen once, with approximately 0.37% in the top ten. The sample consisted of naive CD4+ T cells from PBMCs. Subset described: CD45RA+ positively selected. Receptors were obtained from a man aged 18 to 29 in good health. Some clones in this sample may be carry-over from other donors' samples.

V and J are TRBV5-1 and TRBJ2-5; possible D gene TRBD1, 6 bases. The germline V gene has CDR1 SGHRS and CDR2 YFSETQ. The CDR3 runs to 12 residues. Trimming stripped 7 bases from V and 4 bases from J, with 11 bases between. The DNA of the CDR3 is TGCGCCAGCTACAGGGAAAGAGAGACCCAGTACTTC. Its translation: CASYRERETQYF.

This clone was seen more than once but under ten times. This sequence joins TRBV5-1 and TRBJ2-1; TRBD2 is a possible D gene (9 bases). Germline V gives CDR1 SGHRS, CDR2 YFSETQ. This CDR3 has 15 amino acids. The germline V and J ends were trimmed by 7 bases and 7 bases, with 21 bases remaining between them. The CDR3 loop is CASRQGTSLGNEQFF. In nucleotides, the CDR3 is TGCGCCAGCCGACAGGGGACTAGCCTAGGGAATGAGCAGTTCTTC.

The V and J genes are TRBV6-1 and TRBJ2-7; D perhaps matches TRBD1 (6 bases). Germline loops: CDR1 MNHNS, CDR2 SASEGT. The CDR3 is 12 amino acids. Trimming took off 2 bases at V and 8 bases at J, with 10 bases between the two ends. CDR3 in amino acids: CASSELGAKQYF. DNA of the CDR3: TGTGCCAGCAGTGAATTGGGGGCCAAGCAGTACTTC.

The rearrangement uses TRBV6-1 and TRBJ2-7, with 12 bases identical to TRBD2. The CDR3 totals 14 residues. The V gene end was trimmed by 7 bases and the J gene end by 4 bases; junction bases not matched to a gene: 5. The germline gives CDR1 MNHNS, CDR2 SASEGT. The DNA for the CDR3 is TGTGCCAGCATGAAACTAGCGGGGGGATACGAGCAGTACTTC. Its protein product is CASMKLAGGYEQYF.

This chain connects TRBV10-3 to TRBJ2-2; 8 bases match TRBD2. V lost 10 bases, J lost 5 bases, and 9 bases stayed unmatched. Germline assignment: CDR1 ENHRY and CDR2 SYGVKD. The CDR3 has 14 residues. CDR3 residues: CATRAGARTGELFF. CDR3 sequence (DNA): TGTGCCACCAGAGCGGGAGCCCGAACCGGGGAGCTGTTTTTT.

CDR3 in amino acids: CATSRDTVSGANVLTF. CDR3 nucleotide sequence: TGTGCCACCAGCAGAGATACAGTTTCTGGGGCCAACGTCCTGACTTTC. The V gene is TRBV15, the J gene TRBJ2-6; the D is unclear. Germline lookup yields CDR1 LNHNV and CDR2 YYDKDF (reference sequence). The V gene lost 0 bases and the J gene lost 1 base, with 7 bases spanning the gap. The length of the CDR3 is 16 residues.

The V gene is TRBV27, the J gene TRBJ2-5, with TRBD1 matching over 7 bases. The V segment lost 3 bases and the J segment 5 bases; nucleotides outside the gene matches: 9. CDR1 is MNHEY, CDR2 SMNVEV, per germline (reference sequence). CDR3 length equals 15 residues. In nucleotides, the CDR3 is TGTGCCAGCAGTTTGACTTCTACAGGGGACGAGACCCAGTACTTC. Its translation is CASSLTSTGDETQYF.

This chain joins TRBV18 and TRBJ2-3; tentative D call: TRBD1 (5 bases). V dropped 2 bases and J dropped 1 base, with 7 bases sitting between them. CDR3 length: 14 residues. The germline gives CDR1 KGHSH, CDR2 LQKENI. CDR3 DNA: TGTGCCAGCTCACCAGTGACAGGCACAGATACGCAGTATTTT. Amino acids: CASSPVTGTDTQYF. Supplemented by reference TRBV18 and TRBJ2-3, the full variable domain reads NAGVMQNPRHLVRRRGQEARLRCSPMKGHSHVYWYRQLPEEGLKFMVYLQKENIIDESGMPKERFSAEFPKEGPSILRIQQVVRGDSAAYFCASSPVTGTDTQYFGPGTRLTVL.

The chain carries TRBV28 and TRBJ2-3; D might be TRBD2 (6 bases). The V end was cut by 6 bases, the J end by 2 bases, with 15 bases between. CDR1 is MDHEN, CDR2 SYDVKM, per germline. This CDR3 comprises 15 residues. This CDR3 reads CASSGATSTTDTQYF. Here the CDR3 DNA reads TGTGCCAGCAGCGGCGCGACTAGTACCACAGATACGCAGTATTTT.

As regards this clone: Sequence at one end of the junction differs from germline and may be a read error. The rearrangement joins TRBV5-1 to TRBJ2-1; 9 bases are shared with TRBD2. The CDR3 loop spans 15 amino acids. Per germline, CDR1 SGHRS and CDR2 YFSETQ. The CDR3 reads CASTLAAGGPGEQFF. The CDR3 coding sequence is TGCGCCAGCACCTTGGCGGCGGGAGGGCCTGGTGAGCAGTTCTTC.

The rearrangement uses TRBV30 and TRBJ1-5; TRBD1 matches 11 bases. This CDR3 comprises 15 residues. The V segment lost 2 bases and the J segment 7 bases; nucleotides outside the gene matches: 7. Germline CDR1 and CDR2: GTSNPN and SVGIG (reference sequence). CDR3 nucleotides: TGTGCCTGGAGTCCTGGACAGGGGGCGAGGCAGCCCCAGCATTTT. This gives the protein CAWSPGQGARQPQHF.

This CDR3 reads CASSLRWENTEAFF. The DNA for the CDR3 is TGTGCCAGCAGCTTGAGGTGGGAGAACACTGAAGCTTTCTTT. The J gene is TRBJ1-1, the V gene TRBV5-6; the D is unclear. V lost 1 base and J lost 1, with 8 bases in between. The CDR3 totals 14 residues. Germline CDR1 is SGHDT and CDR2 is YYEEEE.

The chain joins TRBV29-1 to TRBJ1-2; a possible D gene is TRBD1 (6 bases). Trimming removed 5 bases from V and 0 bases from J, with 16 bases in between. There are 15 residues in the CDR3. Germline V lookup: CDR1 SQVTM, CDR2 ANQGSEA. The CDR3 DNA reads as TGCAGCGTTAAAGCCTCCGGACAGCCTAACTATGGCTACACCTTC. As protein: CSVKASGQPNYGYTF.

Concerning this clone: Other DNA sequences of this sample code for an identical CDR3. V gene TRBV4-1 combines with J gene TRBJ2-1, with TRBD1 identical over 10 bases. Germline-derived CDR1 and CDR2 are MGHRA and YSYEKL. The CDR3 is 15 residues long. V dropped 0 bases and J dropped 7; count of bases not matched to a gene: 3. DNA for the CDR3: TGCGCCAGCAGCCAAGAGGGACAGGGGAGAAATGAGCAGTTCTTC. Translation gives CASSQEGQGRNEQFF.

The CDR3 coding sequence is TGTGCCAGCAGTTCCCGGGCCTCTTTTCCGAACTACGAGCAGTACTTC. It encodes CASSSRASFPNYEQYF. The chain is built from TRBV28 and TRBJ2-7; D remains ambiguous. The V and J ends lost 4 bases and 3 bases respectively, with 19 bases between them. The CDR3 loop spans 16 amino acids. Germline assignment: CDR1 MDHEN and CDR2 SYDVKM.

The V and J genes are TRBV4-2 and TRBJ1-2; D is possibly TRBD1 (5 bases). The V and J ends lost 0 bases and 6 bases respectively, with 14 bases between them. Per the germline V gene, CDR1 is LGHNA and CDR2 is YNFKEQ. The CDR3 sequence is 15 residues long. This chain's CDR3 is CASSQDRTRVDGYTF. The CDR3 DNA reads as TGTGCCAGCAGCCAAGACAGGACCAGGGTGGATGGCTACACCTTC.

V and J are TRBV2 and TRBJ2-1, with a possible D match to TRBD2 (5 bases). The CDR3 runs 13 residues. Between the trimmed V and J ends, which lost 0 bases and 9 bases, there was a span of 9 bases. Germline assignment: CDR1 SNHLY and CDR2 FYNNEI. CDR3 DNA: TGTGCCAGCAGTGAAGCGCGGGTCGGTGAGCAGTTCTTC. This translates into CASSEARVGEQFF. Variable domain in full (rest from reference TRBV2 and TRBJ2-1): EPEVTQTPSHQVTQMGQEVILRCVPISNHLYFYWYRQILGQKVEFLVSFYNNEISEKSEIFDDQFSVERPDGSNFTLKIRSTKLEDSAMYFCASSEARVGEQFFGPGTRLTVL.

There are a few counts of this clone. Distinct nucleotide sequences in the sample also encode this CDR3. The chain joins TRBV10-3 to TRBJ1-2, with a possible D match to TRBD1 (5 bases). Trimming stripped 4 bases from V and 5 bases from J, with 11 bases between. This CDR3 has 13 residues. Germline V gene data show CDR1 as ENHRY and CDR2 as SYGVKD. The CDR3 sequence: CAISGGQGYGYTF. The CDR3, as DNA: TGTGCCATCAGTGGAGGACAAGGGTATGGCTACACCTTC.

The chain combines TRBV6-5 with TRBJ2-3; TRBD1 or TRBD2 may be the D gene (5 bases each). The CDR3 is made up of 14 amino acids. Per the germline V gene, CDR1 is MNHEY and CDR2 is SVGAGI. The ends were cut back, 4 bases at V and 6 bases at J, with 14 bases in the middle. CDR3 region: CASSSGTGGDTQYF. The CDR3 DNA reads TGTGCCAGCAGTTCCGGGACGGGCGGGGATACGCAGTATTTT.

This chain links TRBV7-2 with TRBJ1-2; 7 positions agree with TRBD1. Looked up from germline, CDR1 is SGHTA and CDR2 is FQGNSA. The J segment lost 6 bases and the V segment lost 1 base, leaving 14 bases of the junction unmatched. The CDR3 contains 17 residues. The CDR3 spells CASSLVAVTGVTDGYTF. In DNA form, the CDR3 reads TGTGCCAGCAGCTTAGTAGCTGTAACAGGGGTCACGGATGGCTACACCTTC.

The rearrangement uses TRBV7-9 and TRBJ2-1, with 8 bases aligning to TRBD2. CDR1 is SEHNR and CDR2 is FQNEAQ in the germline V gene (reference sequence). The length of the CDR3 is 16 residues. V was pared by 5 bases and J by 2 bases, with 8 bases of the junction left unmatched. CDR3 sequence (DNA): TGTGCCAGCAGCCTGGGGGCGGGAGGTACCTACAATGAGCAGTTCTTC. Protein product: CASSLGAGGTYNEQFF.

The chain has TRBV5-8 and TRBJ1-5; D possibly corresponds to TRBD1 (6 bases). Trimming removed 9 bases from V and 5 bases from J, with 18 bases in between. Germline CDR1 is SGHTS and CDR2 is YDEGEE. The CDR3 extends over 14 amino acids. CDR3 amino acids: CANGGRGLDQPQHF. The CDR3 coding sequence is TGTGCCAATGGGGGCAGGGGCCTCGATCAGCCCCAGCATTTT.

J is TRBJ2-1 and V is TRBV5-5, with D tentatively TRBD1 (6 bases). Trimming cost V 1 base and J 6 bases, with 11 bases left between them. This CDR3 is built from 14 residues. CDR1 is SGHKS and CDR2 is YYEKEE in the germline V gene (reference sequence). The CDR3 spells CASSLLDRPNEQFF. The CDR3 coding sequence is TGTGCCAGCAGCTTGCTGGACAGACCCAATGAGCAGTTCTTC. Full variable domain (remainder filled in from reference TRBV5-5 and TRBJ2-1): DAGVTQSPTHLIKTRGQQVTLRCSPISGHKSVSWYQQVLGQGPQFIFQYYEKEERGRGNFPDRFSARQFPNYSSELNVNALLLGDSALYLCASSLLDRPNEQFFGPGTRLTVL.

CDR3 sequence (DNA): TGTGCCAGCAGTTTTAATGGCGGACCTAACTATGGCTACACCTTC. It yields the protein CASSFNGGPNYGYTF. The gene calls are TRBV28 and TRBJ1-2; no clear D. The V gene's germline CDR1 is MDHEN and CDR2 SYDVKM. This CDR3 spans 15 amino acids. Between the trimmed V and J ends, which lost 3 bases and 0 bases, there was a span of 11 bases.